This TCR beta chain was found in a study of blood T cell repertoires in COVID-19. Across the whole study: Acute and convalescent COVID-19 samples came from the United States, Italy and Spain. PBMCs, B-cell-depleted T cells, or T cells provided the cDNA or gDNA that made up the material.

Per the original data handling: Estimated nucleated cell counts came from reference gene primer amplification. The data were produced by immunoSEQ multiplex PCR, yet TCRdb's version contains in-frame clones alone and is incomplete. V and J calls plus clone size are reproduced from that table; the DNA served to infer D and trimming. The sample includes under 200,000 clones, about 87% of them seen just once. The length of the CDR3 is 13 residues. V lost 6 bases, J lost 7 bases, and 6 bases stayed unmatched. This chain uses TRBV12-3 or TRBV12-4 with TRBJ1-2; the match to TRBD1 covers 9 bases. Sequencing input: peripheral blood. The TCR comes from a woman aged 55-70 years who had recovered from COVID-19. The CDR3 coding sequence is TGTGCCAGCAGGCCACAGGGGGCAGGTGGCTACACCTTC. Encoded protein: CASRPQGAGGYTF.